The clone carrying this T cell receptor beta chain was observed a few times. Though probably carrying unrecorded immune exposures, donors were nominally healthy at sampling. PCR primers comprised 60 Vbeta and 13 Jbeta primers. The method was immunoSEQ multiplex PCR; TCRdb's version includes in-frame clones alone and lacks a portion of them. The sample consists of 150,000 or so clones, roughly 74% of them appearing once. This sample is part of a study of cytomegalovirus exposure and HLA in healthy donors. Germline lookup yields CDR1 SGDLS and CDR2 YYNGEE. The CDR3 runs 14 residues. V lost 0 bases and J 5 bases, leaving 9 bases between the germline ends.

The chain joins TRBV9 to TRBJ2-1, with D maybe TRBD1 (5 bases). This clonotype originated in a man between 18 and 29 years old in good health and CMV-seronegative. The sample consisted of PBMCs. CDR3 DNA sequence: TGTGCCAGCAGCGTAGTAGGGGCAGACAATGAGCAGTTCTTC. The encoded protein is CASSVVGADNEQFF.